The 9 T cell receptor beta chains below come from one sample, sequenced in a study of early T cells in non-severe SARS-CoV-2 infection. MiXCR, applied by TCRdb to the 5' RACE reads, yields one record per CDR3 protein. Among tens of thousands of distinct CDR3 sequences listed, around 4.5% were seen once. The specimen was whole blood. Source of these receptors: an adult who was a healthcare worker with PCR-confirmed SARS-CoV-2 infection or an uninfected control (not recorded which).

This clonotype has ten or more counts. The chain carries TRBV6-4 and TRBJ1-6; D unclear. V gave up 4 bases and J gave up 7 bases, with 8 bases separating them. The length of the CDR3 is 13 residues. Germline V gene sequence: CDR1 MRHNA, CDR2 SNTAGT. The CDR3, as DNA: TGTGCCAGCAGTGTTGCTAGAAATTCACCCCTCCACTTT. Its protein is CASSVARNSPLHF.

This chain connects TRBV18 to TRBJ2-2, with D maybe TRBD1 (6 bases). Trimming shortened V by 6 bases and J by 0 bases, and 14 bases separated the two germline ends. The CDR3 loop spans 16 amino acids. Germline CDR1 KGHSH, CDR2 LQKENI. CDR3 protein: CASSGFTGTNTGELFF. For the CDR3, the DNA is TGTGCCAGCTCGGGGTTCACAGGGACGAACACCGGGGAGCTGTTTTTT.

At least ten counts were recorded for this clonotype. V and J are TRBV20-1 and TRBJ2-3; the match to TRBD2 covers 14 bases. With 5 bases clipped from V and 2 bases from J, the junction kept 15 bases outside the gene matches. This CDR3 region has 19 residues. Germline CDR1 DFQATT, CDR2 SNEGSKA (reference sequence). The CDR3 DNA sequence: TGCAGTGCTCTCCAGGTCCCGGGACTAGCGGGAGACACCACAGATACGCAGTATTTT. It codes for CSALQVPGLAGDTTDTQYF.

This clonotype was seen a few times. The CDR3 region has the DNA TGTGCCAGCAGCACGGGTGGGTCCTACAATGAGCAGTTCTTC. Translated, it gives CASSTGGSYNEQFF. V gene TRBV6-1 combines with J gene TRBJ2-1; D is unresolved. The CDR3 length is 14 residues. The V and J ends lost 6 bases and 1 base respectively, with 10 bases between them. Germline CDR1 reads MNHNS; CDR2 reads SASEGT.

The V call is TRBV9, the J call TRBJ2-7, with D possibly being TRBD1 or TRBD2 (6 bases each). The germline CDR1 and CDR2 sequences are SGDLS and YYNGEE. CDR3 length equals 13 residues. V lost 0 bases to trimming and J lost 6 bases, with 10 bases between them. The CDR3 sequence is CASSVEGGREQYF. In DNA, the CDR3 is TGTGCCAGCAGCGTAGAGGGGGGTCGCGAGCAGTACTTC. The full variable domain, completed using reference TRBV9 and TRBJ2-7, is DSGVTQTPKHLITATGQRVTLRCSPRSGDLSVYWYQQSLDQGLQFLIQYYNGEERAKGNILERFSAQQFPDLHSELNLSSLELGDSALYFCASSVEGGREQYFGPGTRLTVT.

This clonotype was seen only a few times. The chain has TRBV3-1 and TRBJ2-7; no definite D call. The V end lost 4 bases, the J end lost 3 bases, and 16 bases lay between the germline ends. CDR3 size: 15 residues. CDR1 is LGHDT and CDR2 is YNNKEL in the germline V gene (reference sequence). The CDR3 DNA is TGTGCCAGCAGCCCGTCAGATCGGGCTTTCTACGAGCAGTACTTC. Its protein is CASSPSDRAFYEQYF.

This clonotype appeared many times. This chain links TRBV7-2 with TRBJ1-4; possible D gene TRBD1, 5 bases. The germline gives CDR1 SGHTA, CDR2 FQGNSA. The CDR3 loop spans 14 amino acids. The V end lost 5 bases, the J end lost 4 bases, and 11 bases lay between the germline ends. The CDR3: CASSETVYNEKLFF. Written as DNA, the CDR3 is TGTGCCAGCAGCGAGACAGTCTATAATGAAAAACTGTTTTTT.

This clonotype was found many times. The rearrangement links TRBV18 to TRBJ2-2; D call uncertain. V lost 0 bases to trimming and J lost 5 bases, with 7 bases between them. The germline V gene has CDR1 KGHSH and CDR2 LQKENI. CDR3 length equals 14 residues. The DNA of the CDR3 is TGTGCCAGCTCACCACCAAGTAATACCGGGGAGCTGTTTTTT. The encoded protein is CASSPPSNTGELFF. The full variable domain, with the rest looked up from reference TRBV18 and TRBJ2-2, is NAGVMQNPRHLVRRRGQEARLRCSPMKGHSHVYWYRQLPEEGLKFMVYLQKENIIDESGMPKERFSAEFPKEGPSILRIQQVVRGDSAAYFCASSPPSNTGELFFGEGSRLTVL.

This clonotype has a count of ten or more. The CDR3, as DNA: TGTGCCAGCAGCGGGGACTTGAACACTGAAGCTTTCTTT. It is translated as CASSGDLNTEAFF. The rearrangement uses TRBV7-9 and TRBJ1-1; weak D call: TRBD1 (5 bases). The CDR3 sequence is 13 residues long. With 5 bases removed from V and 0 bases from J, the gap between germline ends came to 7 bases. Germline lookup yields CDR1 SEHNR and CDR2 FQNEAQ (reference sequence).